Listed below are T cell receptor beta chains from one sample, sequenced in a study of cytomegalovirus exposure and HLA in healthy donors. Method: immunoSEQ multiplex PCR; TCRdb's copy keeps in-frame clones and lacks some. Of roughly 130,000 clones in the sample, under 80% are singletons; the top ten hold about 10%. The sequenced material came from PBMCs. The source of these receptors is a woman in her forties or fifties in good health and CMV-seropositive. Both conserved end residues are part of each CDR3. A D gene is named only where the DNA matches it firmly. Clone size is shown for a subset of rows, as once, few, many or a class of expanded clone.

DNA: TGTGCCAGCAGCATAAGAGAGAAGGATACGCAGTATTTT
CDR3: CASSIREKDTQYF
J: TRBJ2-3
size: few
V: TRBV9
D: -
length: 13

DNA: TGTGCCAGCAGTGGACTAGCGGCCATGGAGACCCAGTACTTC
CDR3: CASSGLAAMETQYF
J: TRBJ2-5
size: -
V: TRBV2
D: TRBD2
length: 14

DNA: TGTGCCAGCACTCAACCGACAGGGGGGGATGAAAAACTGTTTTTT
CDR3: CASTQPTGGDEKLFF
J: TRBJ1-4
size: once
V: TRBV2
D: TRBD1
length: 15

DNA: TGTGCCAGCAGCACCTCACTAGCGGGGGTCGTTTACGAGCAGTACTTC
CDR3: CASSTSLAGVVYEQYF
J: TRBJ2-7
size: -
V: TRBV7-6
D: TRBD2
length: 16

DNA: TGTGCCAGCAGTTTATTTGCGTGGGGGGGAGACACAGATACGCAGTATTTT
CDR3: CASSLFAWGGDTDTQYF
J: TRBJ2-3
size: few
V: TRBV27
D: TRBD2
length: 17

DNA: TGTGCTAGCAGCTTAGACGGGGGGGCCGGGAATGAGCAGTTCTTC
CDR3: CASSLDGGAGNEQFF
J: TRBJ2-1
size: few
V: TRBV7-7
D: TRBD2
length: 15

DNA: TGTGCCAGCAGCTCGGACGGGAAAAAGTTCTCTGGCTACACCTTC
CDR3: CASSSDGKKFSGYTF
J: TRBJ1-2
size: -
V: TRBV5-4
D: -
length: 15

DNA: TGTGCCAGCAGTTTATCTTCTCGGGGACAGGGTCGTTATGGCTACACCTTC
CDR3: CASSLSSRGQGRYGYTF
J: TRBJ1-2
size: -
V: TRBV27
D: TRBD1
length: 17

DNA: TGTGCCAGCAGTGAGACTAGCGGGGGGACAGATACGCAGTATTTT
CDR3: CASSETSGGTDTQYF
J: TRBJ2-3
size: -
V: TRBV6-4
D: TRBD2
length: 15

DNA: TGTGCCAGCAGTGACGCAGGGTGGGCGTCGGCTTTCTTT
CDR3: CASSDAGWASAFF
J: TRBJ1-1
size: -
V: TRBV6-1
D: -
length: 13

DNA: TGTGCCAGCAGCTTTAGCGGGGGCGCTTCCTACGAGCAGTACTTC
CDR3: CASSFSGGASYEQYF
J: TRBJ2-7
size: -
V: TRBV11-1
D: TRBD2
length: 15

DNA: TGTGCCAGCACCTCAGGGACAGGGCAAAACTCACCCCTCCACTTT
CDR3: CASTSGTGQNSPLHF
J: TRBJ1-6
size: -
V: TRBV27
D: TRBD1
length: 15

DNA: TGTGCCAGCAGCTCTGGACTAGCCTACTCCTACGAGCAGTACTTC
CDR3: CASSSGLAYSYEQYF
J: TRBJ2-7
size: -
V: TRBV7-2
D: TRBD2
length: 15

DNA: TGTGCCAGCAGCAAACCGGGACATATGAACACTGAAGCTTTCTTT
CDR3: CASSKPGHMNTEAFF
J: TRBJ1-1
size: -
V: TRBV7-2
D: -
length: 15

DNA: TGTGCCAGCAGCCAAGGGACAGGGAACACCATATATTTT
CDR3: CASSQGTGNTIYF
J: TRBJ1-3
size: -
V: TRBV4-2
D: TRBD1
length: 13

DNA: TGTGCCAGCAGTGAAGCGCGTGGTACAGGGCAGACCCAGTACTTC
CDR3: CASSEARGTGQTQYF
J: TRBJ2-5
size: few
V: TRBV2
D: -
length: 15

DNA: TGTGCCATCAGTGTGTACAGTGATGGGACTGAAGCTTTCTTT
CDR3: CAISVYSDGTEAFF
J: TRBJ1-1
size: -
V: TRBV10-3
D: -
length: 14

DNA: TGTGCCAGCAGTTACAGCCAACCCTACAATGAGCAGTTCTTC
CDR3: CASSYSQPYNEQFF
J: TRBJ2-1
size: -
V: TRBV6-5
D: -
length: 14

DNA: TGCGCCCCCACGAAGCGGGGGGTAGAGGATACGCAGTATTTT
CDR3: CAPTKRGVEDTQYF
J: TRBJ2-3
size: few
V: TRBV4-1
D: TRBD2
length: 14

DNA: TGTGCCACCGCCCATGTCCGAGGCGGGGGTCAGCCCCAGCATTTT
CDR3: CATAHVRGGGQPQHF
J: TRBJ1-5
size: -
V: TRBV19
D: -
length: 15

DNA: TGTGCCTGGAGTCCGTCAGGGGTTGAAGCTTTCTTT
CDR3: CAWSPSGVEAFF
J: TRBJ1-1
size: -
V: TRBV30
D: -
length: 12

DNA: TGTGCCAGCAGTTTGCTCTACGGGACAGGGGGGAAGAAGCAGTACTTC
CDR3: CASSLLYGTGGKKQYF
J: TRBJ2-7
size: -
V: TRBV6-5
D: TRBD1
length: 16